The TCR beta chain described here comes from a study of T-cell memory formation after mild COVID-19. Overall study: Largely donor-specific TCR clusters were found.

As regards this clonotype: Its specificity is unknown.

General observations from the study: Shrinking CD4+ clones were chiefly CM and EM; CD8+ ones were chiefly EMRA. Day 15 to 85 contracting clones showed balanced CD4/CD8; later expanders leaned CD4+.

This CDR3 region has 15 residues. Germline values: CDR1 SNHLY, CDR2 FYNNEI. V gave up 5 bases and J gave up 4 bases; unmatched junction bases: 8. Libraries for TCRalpha and TCRbeta carried sample barcodes and unique molecular identifiers via 5'RACE. TCRdb independently ran MiXCR on the 5' RACE reads; one entry per CDR3 protein. The table records fewer than 700,000 distinct CDR3 sequences, less than 25% of them present only once. Sequenced sample: PBMCs or a T cell subset sorted from them (not recorded which). The TCR comes from an adult woman who had mild COVID-19 (a few samples of this study predate the infection). Cell type and time point are not known. The rearrangement uses TRBV2 and TRBJ1-5, with 7 bases identical to TRBD1. The CDR3 loop reads CASSRRQGGNQPQHF. The CDR3, as DNA: TGTGCCAGCAGTCGAAGACAGGGTGGGAATCAGCCCCAGCATTTT. The entire variable domain, with the rest obtained from reference TRBV2 and TRBJ1-5, is as follows: EPEVTQTPSHQVTQMGQEVILRCVPISNHLYFYWYRQILGQKVEFLVSFYNNEISEKSEIFDDQFSVERPDGSNFTLKIRSTKLEDSAMYFCASSRRQGGNQPQHFGDGTRLSIL.